The 32 T cell receptor beta chains given below trace back to one sample, sequenced in a study of cytomegalovirus exposure and HLA in healthy donors. It was with 60 Vbeta and 13 Jbeta primers that the PCR ran. Sequencing was performed with immunoSEQ multiplex PCR; in TCRdb, only in-frame clones are kept and a portion is missing. The sample holds approximately 210,000 clones, 79% seen once. Sequencing was done on a sample of PBMCs. The receptors were sampled from a girl aged 5-17 years in good health and CMV-seropositive.

The CDR3 sequence: CASSRTLAGGRDTQYF. CDR3 sequence (DNA): TGCGCCAGCAGTCGTACTCTAGCGGGGGGGCGGGATACGCAGTATTTT. V and J are TRBV10-2 and TRBJ2-3, with TRBD2 matching 12 bases. Trimming took 5 bases from V and 6 from J; bases not matched to a gene: 9. The CDR3 runs to 16 residues. Germline V gene lookup returns CDR1 WSHSY and CDR2 SAAADI.

The chain joins TRBV2 to TRBJ2-3, with TRBD2 matching over 8 bases. This CDR3 is 12 amino acids long. V dropped 11 bases and J dropped 2; count of bases not matched to a gene: 3. Germline V gene lookup returns CDR1 SNHLY and CDR2 FYNNEI. The CDR3 DNA is TGTGCCGCGCGGGGGGACACAGATACGCAGTATTTT. Translating gives CAARGDTDTQYF.

This clone has more than one count but fewer than ten. The V and J genes are TRBV4-1 and TRBJ2-7, with D tentatively TRBD2 (6 bases). The CDR3 has 18 residues. Germline-derived CDR1 and CDR2 are MGHRA and YSYEKL. Trimming shortened V by 3 bases and J by 0 bases, and 21 bases separated the two germline ends. Here the CDR3 DNA reads TGCGCCAGCAGCCAGACCGACTTTCTCCGGGGGACCTCCTACGAGCAGTACTTC. It translates to CASSQTDFLRGTSYEQYF.

V gene TRBV7-2 combines with J gene TRBJ2-6; 10 bases are a match to TRBD1. CDR3 length equals 15 residues. V shed 6 bases and J 4 bases; nucleotides not matched to a gene: 3. Germline loops: CDR1 SGHTA, CDR2 FQGNSA. CDR3 nucleotide sequence: TGTGCCAGCAGACGACAGGGGGCAGGGGCCAACGTCCTGACTTTC. Translated: CASRRQGAGANVLTF.

The rearrangement joins TRBV19 to TRBJ1-1; weak D call: TRBD1 (6 bases). V was trimmed by 6 bases and J by 3 bases, leaving 11 bases between them. The germline gives CDR1 LNHDA, CDR2 SQIVND (reference sequence). The CDR3 consists of 13 residues. Here the CDR3 reads CASSMTGDTEAFF. The CDR3 nucleotides read TGTGCCAGTAGCATGACAGGCGACACTGAAGCTTTCTTT.

This rearrangement joins TRBV7-6 to TRBJ2-5, with 7 positions matching TRBD2. The CDR3 has 14 amino acids. The trim removed 2 bases at V and 5 bases at J, leaving 5 bases unmatched. Germline V gene lookup returns CDR1 SGHVS and CDR2 FNYEAQ. CDR3 loop: CASSLMLGGETQYF. The CDR3 DNA is TGTGCCAGCAGCTTAATGTTGGGGGGGGAGACCCAGTACTTC.

V is TRBV7-6 and J is TRBJ1-2; tentative D call: TRBD1 (6 bases). Trimming shortened V by 1 base and J by 4 bases, and 25 bases separated the two germline ends. Germline CDR1 SGHVS, CDR2 FNYEAQ. CDR3 length: 19 residues. The CDR3 DNA is TGTGCCAGCAGCTTAGTACCCTACCCCGGGACAAAGTACTTCTATGGCTACACCTTC. It translates to CASSLVPYPGTKYFYGYTF.

Notes on this clone: The germline gene is not matched at one end of the junction; a read error may be the cause. The chain has TRBV7-9 and TRBJ2-2; 12 nucleotides line up with TRBD2. The CDR3 is made up of 16 amino acids. Germline CDR1 SEHNR, CDR2 FQNEAQ (reference sequence). The CDR3 spells CSSSPSGGANTGELFF. The CDR3 nucleotides read TGTTCCAGCAGTCCTAGCGGGGGGGCGAACACCGGGGAGCTGTTTTTT.

The chain carries TRBV6-5 and TRBJ1-2, with 9 nucleotides matching TRBD1. In germline, CDR1 is MNHEY, CDR2 SVGAGI. CDR3 length: 14 amino acids. After removal of 6 bases from V and 4 bases from J, the junction contained 6 bases not matched to a gene. CDR3 in DNA: TGTGCCAGCAGCCGCGGACAGGGGATCTATGGCTACACCTTC. Protein product: CASSRGQGIYGYTF.

The J gene is TRBJ2-3, the V gene TRBV7-2; TRBD2 agrees at 12 bases. V was pared by 4 bases and J by 2 bases, with 7 bases of the junction left unmatched. Germline lookup yields CDR1 SGHTA and CDR2 FQGNSA. The CDR3 is made up of 17 amino acids. The CDR3 DNA reads TGTGCCAGCAGCTGGACGGGACTAGCGGGCAACACAGATACGCAGTATTTT. Translated, it gives CASSWTGLAGNTDTQYF.

The chain combines TRBV29-1 with TRBJ2-7; possibly TRBD2 for D (7 bases). The CDR3 extends over 12 amino acids. Deletions cut 4 bases from V and 3 bases from J, with 10 bases between. Germline V gene data show CDR1 as SQVTM and CDR2 as ANQGSEA. In DNA, the CDR3 is TGCAGCGTTGTAGGGGGGGGCTACGAGCAGTACTTC. This gives the protein CSVVGGGYEQYF.

The chain couples TRBV28 to TRBJ1-6, with TRBD1 matching 7 bases. The CDR3 loop spans 15 amino acids. V trimming: 5 bases; J trimming: 7 bases; junction bases outside the gene matches: 8. Germline V CDR1 and CDR2: MDHEN, SYDVKM. The CDR3 nucleotides read TGTGCCAGCAGTGTAAGACAGGGTTCGAATTCACCCCTCCACTTT. Its protein product is CASSVRQGSNSPLHF.

V and J are TRBV7-9 and TRBJ1-2, with D perhaps TRBD1 (6 bases). The V end was cut by 5 bases, the J end by 3 bases, with 16 bases between. Germline-derived CDR1 and CDR2 are SEHNR and FQNEAQ (reference sequence). The CDR3 length is 15 residues. The CDR3: CASSGQGQPHYGYTF. Written as DNA, the CDR3 is TGTGCCAGCAGCGGCCAAGGACAGCCCCACTATGGCTACACCTTC.

The rearrangement uses TRBV7-9 and TRBJ2-7; TRBD2 matches at 7 bases. CDR1 and CDR2 from the germline V gene are SEHNR and FQNEAQ (reference sequence). This CDR3 is 13 amino acids long. After removal of 8 bases from V and 4 bases from J, the junction contained 8 bases not matched to a gene. The CDR3 reads CASRRGEAYEQYF. As DNA, the CDR3 is TGTGCCAGCCGTCGGGGGGAAGCGTACGAGCAGTACTTC.

This clone was recorded only once. The rearrangement joins TRBV5-1 to TRBJ1-1, with D hard to call. This CDR3 comprises 13 residues. Germline V CDR1 and CDR2: SGHRS, YFSETQ. The V gene lost 0 bases and the J gene lost 4 bases, with 7 bases spanning the gap. CDR3 nucleotides: TGCGCCAGCAGCTTGGCCTCGGGCACTGAAGCTTTCTTT. This encodes CASSLASGTEAFF.

The chain combines TRBV5-1 with TRBJ1-2, with 9 bases matching TRBD1. Trimming cost V 4 bases and J 5 bases; bases outside gene matches: 3. Germline CDR1 SGHRS, CDR2 YFSETQ. The CDR3 has 13 residues. The CDR3 here is CASSETGGYGYTF. The CDR3 region has the DNA TGCGCCAGCAGCGAGACAGGGGGGTATGGCTACACCTTC.

This sequence joins TRBV4-3 and TRBJ1-2; D remains ambiguous. CDR1 and CDR2 (germline): LGHNA, YSLEER. Trimming stripped 0 bases from V and 4 bases from J, with 12 bases between. The CDR3 spans 15 residues. CDR3 nucleotide sequence: TGCGCCAGCAGCCAAGATCTCGGGGTTACCTATGGCTACACCTTC. Protein: CASSQDLGVTYGYTF.

The chain is built from TRBV9 and TRBJ2-3; weak D call: TRBD2 (5 bases). Trimming removed 1 base at V and 2 bases at J, with 11 bases between. The CDR3 spans 15 residues. The germline gives CDR1 SGDLS, CDR2 YYNGEE. The CDR3 loop is CASSVFGDNTDTQYF. Here the CDR3 DNA reads TGTGCCAGCAGCGTATTCGGGGATAACACAGATACGCAGTATTTT.

In this sample, this clone turned up a few times. For the CDR3, the DNA is TGTGCCAGCAGCCTTACAGGGGACAATGAAAAACTGTTTTTT. Translating gives CASSLTGDNEKLFF. The V call is TRBV6-5, the J call TRBJ1-4, with 7 bases that match TRBD1. V dropped 6 bases and J dropped 5; count of bases not matched to a gene: 6. Germline lookup yields CDR1 MNHEY and CDR2 SVGAGI. CDR3 length: 14 residues.

V gene TRBV4-1 combines with J gene TRBJ1-2, with TRBD1 as a possible D gene (6 bases). The germline V and J ends were trimmed by 3 bases and 4 bases, with 12 bases remaining between them. CDR3 size: 14 residues. Germline V gene lookup returns CDR1 MGHRA and CDR2 YSYEKL. CDR3 in DNA: TGCGCCAGCAGCCAGCAACAGGGCCTCTATGGCTACACCTTC. This sequence encodes CASSQQQGLYGYTF.

V and J are TRBV28 and TRBJ1-1, with D possibly matching TRBD1 (5 bases). The CDR3 is made up of 11 amino acids. Germline V gives CDR1 MDHEN, CDR2 SYDVKM. V gave up 8 bases and J gave up 5 bases, with 9 bases separating them. CDR3 DNA: TGTGCCAGCCGCAGGGTTACTGAAGCTTTCTTT. Translating it yields CASRRVTEAFF.

Here the CDR3 DNA reads TGTGCCAGCAGTCATCGGGACAGCGGGTACGAGCAGTACTTC. It codes for CASSHRDSGYEQYF. The rearrangement links TRBV28 to TRBJ2-7; tentatively, D is TRBD1 (7 bases). The CDR3 spans 14 residues. V lost 5 bases to trimming and J lost 4 bases, with 15 bases between them. CDR1 MDHEN and CDR2 SYDVKM come from the germline V gene.

This chain joins TRBV7-2 and TRBJ2-2; TRBD2 matches at 7 bases. The ends lost 11 bases at V and 6 bases at J; junction bases unmatched: 12. The CDR3 is 14 amino acids. CDR1 and CDR2 from the germline V gene are SGHTA and FQGNSA. This CDR3 reads CAGNGPGGAGELFF. Here the CDR3 DNA reads TGTGCCGGCAACGGGCCGGGGGGAGCCGGGGAGCTGTTTTTT.

Worth noting for this clone: The junction departs from the called germline gene at one end, perhaps through a read error. The V call is TRBV11-2, the J call TRBJ2-5; 8 positions agree with TRBD1. This CDR3 region has 17 residues. CDR1 is SGHAT, CDR2 FQNNGV, per germline. CDR3 in DNA: TGTGCCGGCAGCCGATCCCGGACAGGGTGGGGACTAGAGACCCAGTACTTC. Its protein is CAGSRSRTGWGLETQYF.

The chain joins TRBV29-1 to TRBJ2-7; 12 bases line up with TRBD2. V shed 7 bases, J shed 2 bases, and the junction held 6 bases outside the gene matches. The CDR3 runs to 14 residues. CDR1 SQVTM and CDR2 ANQGSEA come from the germline V gene. As DNA, the CDR3 is TGCAGCGCATCTAGCGGGGGGGTTACCTACGAGCAGTACTTC. This gives the protein CSASSGGVTYEQYF.

The chain uses TRBV27 and TRBJ1-2; 8 bases align to TRBD1. The CDR3 covers 13 residues. After removal of 10 bases from V and 5 bases from J, the junction contained 9 bases not matched to a gene. The germline gives CDR1 MNHEY, CDR2 SMNVEV (reference sequence). DNA of the CDR3: TGTGCCACCTCCAGGGGGCGTGTGTATGGCTACACCTTC. It yields the protein CATSRGRVYGYTF.

The gene calls are TRBV27 and TRBJ1-1; perhaps TRBD1 as D (6 bases). The CDR3 runs 13 residues. Trimming took off 7 bases at V and 5 bases at J, with 14 bases between the two ends. Germline CDR1 reads MNHEY; CDR2 reads SMNVEV (reference sequence). CDR3 protein: CASTGSQGTEAFF. DNA for the CDR3: TGTGCCAGCACCGGCAGCCAGGGGACTGAAGCTTTCTTT.

This chain joins TRBV5-1 and TRBJ1-4, with 7 bases identical to TRBD1. V lost 0 bases to trimming and J lost 3 bases; unmatched junction nucleotides: 8. Germline V gives CDR1 SGHRS, CDR2 YFSETQ. CDR3 length: 17 residues. Written as DNA, the CDR3 is TGCGCCAGCAGCTTGGGTAGACAGGGCACGGCTAATGAAAAACTGTTTTTT. This codes for CASSLGRQGTANEKLFF.

The chain uses TRBV19 and TRBJ2-3; 7 bases line up with TRBD2. The CDR3 is 16 residues long. Germline V gene sequence: CDR1 LNHDA, CDR2 SQIVND (reference sequence). Trimming cost V 4 bases and J 4 bases; bases outside gene matches: 11. CDR3 nucleotides: TGTGCCAGTAGTAGAAAGCGGGGCCTCGCGGCAGATACGCAGTATTTT. This encodes CASSRKRGLAADTQYF.

The chain carries TRBV7-6 and TRBJ2-3; perhaps TRBD2 as D (5 bases). Trimming took 0 bases from V and 10 from J, leaving 11 bases between them. The germline V gene has CDR1 SGHVS and CDR2 FNYEAQ. The CDR3 consists of 13 residues. CDR3 bases: TGTGCCAGCAGCTTAGCGGGCGGGCAATCGCAGTATTTT. Protein: CASSLAGGQSQYF.

CDR3: CASREIAGSDTQYF. The CDR3 DNA reads TGCGCCAGCAGAGAAATAGCGGGATCAGATACGCAGTATTTT. The V call is TRBV4-1, the J call TRBJ2-3, with 8 bases lining up with TRBD2. V lost 6 bases, J lost 4 bases, and 6 bases stayed unmatched. The CDR3 runs 14 residues. Germline assignment: CDR1 MGHRA and CDR2 YSYEKL.

V is TRBV4-3 and J is TRBJ1-5; a weak D match, TRBD1 (6 bases). Germline-derived CDR1 and CDR2 are LGHNA and YSLEER. V lost 0 bases to trimming and J lost 6 bases, with 15 bases between them. The CDR3 is made up of 16 amino acids. CDR3 loop: CASSQDRTGRSQPQHF. The CDR3 DNA follows: TGCGCCAGCAGCCAAGATAGAACAGGGCGAAGTCAGCCCCAGCATTTT.